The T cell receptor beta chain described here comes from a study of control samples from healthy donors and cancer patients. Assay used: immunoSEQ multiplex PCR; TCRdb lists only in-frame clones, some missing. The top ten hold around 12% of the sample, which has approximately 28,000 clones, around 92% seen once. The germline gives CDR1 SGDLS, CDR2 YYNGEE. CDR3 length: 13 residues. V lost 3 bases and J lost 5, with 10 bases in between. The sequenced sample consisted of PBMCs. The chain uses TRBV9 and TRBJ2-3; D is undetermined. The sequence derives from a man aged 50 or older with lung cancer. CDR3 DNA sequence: TGTGCCAGCAGCGCCCAGGAGCGAGATACGCAGTATTTT. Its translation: CASSAQERDTQYF.